These 7 T cell receptor beta chains came from one sample sequenced in a study of T-cell reconstitution after alpha-beta-depleted transplantation in children. Preparation of the TCRbeta library used unique molecular identifiers. Each CDR3 protein gets one entry after TCRdb re-called the PCR reads with MiXCR. The profile shows roughly 160,000 distinct CDR3 sequences, 11% of them singletons. Source: PBMCs, taken before TCRalphabeta/CD19-depleted stem cell transplant. The receptors were gathered from a boy between 2 and 10 years old with acute myeloid leukemia, due to receive a stem cell transplant.

This clonotype has at least ten counts. The rearrangement joins TRBV5-1 to TRBJ2-4; D is unclear. The CDR3 is made up of 14 amino acids. Germline CDR1 is SGHRS and CDR2 is YFSETQ. Trimming shortened V by 4 bases and J by 0 bases, and 8 bases separated the two germline ends. The CDR3 sequence is CASSTNLAKNIQYF. Written as DNA, the CDR3 is TGCGCCAGCAGCACAAACCTAGCCAAAAACATTCAGTACTTC. The entire variable domain, with the rest obtained from reference TRBV5-1 and TRBJ2-4, is as follows: KAGVTQTPRYLIKTRGQQVTLSCSPISGHRSVSWYQQTPGQGLQFLFEYFSETQRNKGNFPGRFSGRQFSNSRSEMNVSTLELGDSALYLCASSTNLAKNIQYFGAGTRLSVL.

In its sample, this clonotype was seen many times. The chain links TRBV11-3 to TRBJ1-1; D remains ambiguous. CDR1 is SGHNT, CDR2 YENEEA, per germline. The CDR3 is 13 residues long. V was pared by 2 bases and J by 2 bases, with 6 bases between. The CDR3 coding sequence is TGTGCCAGCAGCTTACAACAAAACACTGAAGCTTTCTTT. As protein: CASSLQQNTEAFF.

This clonotype has ten or more counts. V and J are TRBV6-1 and TRBJ1-1; D possibly corresponds to TRBD1 (5 bases). This CDR3 has 15 residues. The germline V gene encodes CDR1 MNHNS and CDR2 SASEGT. Trimming stripped 4 bases from V and 0 bases from J, with 12 bases between. Written as DNA, the CDR3 is TGTGCCAGCAGTGCTGATTGGGGGATGAACACTGAAGCTTTCTTT. Encoded protein: CASSADWGMNTEAFF.

This clonotype was seen more than once but under ten times. The chain combines TRBV6-1 with TRBJ2-1; 9 nucleotides match TRBD2. V lost 7 bases to trimming and J lost 8 bases; unmatched junction nucleotides: 12. This CDR3 comprises 15 residues. Germline assignment: CDR1 MNHNS and CDR2 SASEGT. CDR3 nucleotides: TGTGCCAGCACTGCGGGGACTAGCAGCTTCTATGAGCAGTTCTTC. Residues: CASTAGTSSFYEQFF.

This clonotype was seen only a few times. V usage is TRBV29-1 and J usage is TRBJ2-4, with TRBD1 matching over 8 bases. V lost 6 bases to trimming and J lost 8 bases; unmatched junction nucleotides: 3. The CDR3 extends over 11 amino acids. The germline CDR1 and CDR2 sequences are SQVTM and ANQGSEA. CDR3: CSVPQGDIQYF. Here the CDR3 DNA reads TGCAGCGTCCCACAGGGGGACATTCAGTACTTC.

This clonotype was seen many times. V usage is TRBV20-1 and J usage is TRBJ1-5; perhaps TRBD1 as D (5 bases). The V end lost 3 bases, the J end lost 9 bases, and 12 bases lay between the germline ends. The CDR3 extends over 12 amino acids. Germline CDR1 and CDR2: DFQATT and SNEGSKA (reference sequence). CDR3 DNA: TGCAGTGCTAGCTACGACAGTCCGCCCCAGCATTTT. It translates to CSASYDSPPQHF.

At least ten counts were recorded for this clonotype. The rearrangement joins TRBV5-1 to TRBJ2-1; 13 bases line up with TRBD2. The V and J ends lost 5 bases and 8 bases, in that order; junction bases with no gene match: 10. The CDR3 consists of 16 residues. Germline V gene lookup returns CDR1 SGHRS and CDR2 YFSETQ. The CDR3 is CASRPGLAGDRDEQFF. The CDR3 coding sequence is TGCGCCAGCAGGCCTGGACTAGCGGGAGACCGGGATGAGCAGTTCTTC.